This TCR beta chain originates from a study of CD8 T cells in ankylosing spondylitis. The study's findings and limits: Seemingly characteristic of ankylosing spondylitis blood was a TCR beta motif consisting of about 8 highly homologous variants.

This clonotype was recorded at least ten times. Its target is not known. A quantitative 5'-RACE method, one with molecular barcodes, was used to make TCR beta libraries. TCRdb fed the 5' RACE reads into MiXCR, producing one record per CDR3 protein. The table has 450,000 to 550,000 distinct CDR3 sequences, about 5.4% seen once. Sequenced input: blood, either unsorted or a sorted T cell fraction (not recorded which). The sequence was obtained from a male donor with ankylosing spondylitis.

Here the CDR3 DNA reads TGTGCCAGCAGCTTAAGGGACAGCCGGAACACCGGGGAGCTGTTTTTT. The encoded protein is CASSLRDSRNTGELFF. This chain links TRBV5-4 with TRBJ2-2; the match to TRBD1 covers 7 bases. CDR3 size: 16 residues. Germline trimming cut 2 bases from V and 1 base from J; bases unmatched to any gene: 5. Germline values: CDR1 SGHNT, CDR2 YYREEE (reference sequence).